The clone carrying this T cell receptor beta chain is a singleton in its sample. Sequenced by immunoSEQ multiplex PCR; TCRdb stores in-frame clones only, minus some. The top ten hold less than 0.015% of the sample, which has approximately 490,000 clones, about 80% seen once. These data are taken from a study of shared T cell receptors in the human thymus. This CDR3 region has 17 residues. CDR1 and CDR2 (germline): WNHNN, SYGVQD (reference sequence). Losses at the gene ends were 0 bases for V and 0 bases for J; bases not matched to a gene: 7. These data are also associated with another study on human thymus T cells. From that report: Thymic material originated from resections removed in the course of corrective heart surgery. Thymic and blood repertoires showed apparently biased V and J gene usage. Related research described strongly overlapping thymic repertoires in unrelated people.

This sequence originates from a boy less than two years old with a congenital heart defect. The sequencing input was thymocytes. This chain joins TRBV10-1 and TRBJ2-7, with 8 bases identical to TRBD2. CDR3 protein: CASSESLSGIPSYEQYF. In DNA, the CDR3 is TGCGCCAGCAGTGAGTCCCTTAGCGGGATACCCTCCTACGAGCAGTACTTC.